A single T cell receptor (beta chain) is shown here with its context. The antigen is not known. Germline loops: CDR1 MNHEY, CDR2 SVGAGI. V was pared by 0 bases and J by 2 bases, with 11 bases between. The CDR3 totals 15 residues. The record originates from a study of response to subunit inactivated influenza vaccine. General study findings and limits: Researchers suggested that each seasonal influenza vaccination recruits few new T cells.

Each CDR3 protein gets one entry after TCRdb re-called the RT-PCR reads with MiXCR. Of about 480,000 distinct CDR3 sequences listed, roughly 9.7% are singletons. The sequencing here drew on PBMCs from blood, taken 40 to 50 days after vaccination. The gene calls are TRBV6-5 and TRBJ2-7; D is perhaps TRBD1 (6 bases). The sequence was obtained from a man aged 45-65 years who received an inactivated influenza vaccine. The CDR3 bases are TGTGCCAGCAGTTACTCCCGGACAGCCCCCTACGAGCAGTACTTC. This translates into CASSYSRTAPYEQYF.